The clone carrying this T cell receptor (beta chain) registers medium-sized by frequency. Its target is not known. CDR1 is MNHEY and CDR2 is SMNVEV in the germline V gene (reference sequence). This CDR3 is 15 amino acids long. A DNA sequence was not provided. The synovial samples were synovial fluid, paired with peripheral blood from each active arthritis patient. Patients were aged median roughly 10 years with disease lasting median roughly 7 years. FOXP3 TSDR demethylation in synovial Tregs matched blood and healthy-donor Tregs. This sample stems from a study of synovial regulatory T cells in juvenile arthritis. Overall study: A few patients were therapy-naive; several received methotrexate alone. Findings and limits, study-wide: Synovial Treg CDR3 sequences overlapped more with iaTregs than other circulating Tregs.

Sequencing was performed with immunoSEQ multiplex PCR; in TCRdb, only in-frame clones are kept and a portion is missing. This table holds some 1,700 clones. The material sequenced was Treg cells from the synovium. This TCR derives from a donor younger than 30 with juvenile idiopathic arthritis. The rearrangement links TRBV27 to TRBJ1-5; TCRdb proposes TRBD1, but this gene call is untestable without DNA. The CDR3 here is CASSFGTGGNQPQHF.